This TCR beta chain was captured by sequencing in a study of CD8+CD57+ T cells in acquired aplastic anemia. The wider study: When averaged, DNA from sorted CD4+ and CD8+ cells came to about 3 ug. Study conclusions and caveats: Patients did not significantly differ from controls in CD8+ Simpson's diversity.

CDR3 length equals 11 residues. Trimming removed 2 bases at V and 14 bases at J, with 10 bases between. Per the germline V gene, CDR1 is MNHNY and CDR2 is SVGAGI (reference sequence). Investigators profiled TCR beta VDJ and CDR3 from genomic DNA template. Each CDR3 protein gets one entry after TCRdb re-called the reads with MiXCR. The repertoire holds 75,000 to 90,000 distinct CDR3 sequences, with about 45% as singletons. This clonotype occurred many times. The target antigen is unknown. Sequenced input: sorted CD4+, CD8+, or CD8+CD57+ T cells (not recorded which) from PBMCs. The gene calls are TRBV6-6 and TRBJ2-1; D possibly uses TRBD1 or TRBD2 (5 bases each). This receptor was taken from a human donor in good health, serving as a control. CDR3 residues: CASSYSGQEFF. The CDR3 coding sequence is TGTGCCAGCAGTTACAGCGGACAAGAGTTCTTC.